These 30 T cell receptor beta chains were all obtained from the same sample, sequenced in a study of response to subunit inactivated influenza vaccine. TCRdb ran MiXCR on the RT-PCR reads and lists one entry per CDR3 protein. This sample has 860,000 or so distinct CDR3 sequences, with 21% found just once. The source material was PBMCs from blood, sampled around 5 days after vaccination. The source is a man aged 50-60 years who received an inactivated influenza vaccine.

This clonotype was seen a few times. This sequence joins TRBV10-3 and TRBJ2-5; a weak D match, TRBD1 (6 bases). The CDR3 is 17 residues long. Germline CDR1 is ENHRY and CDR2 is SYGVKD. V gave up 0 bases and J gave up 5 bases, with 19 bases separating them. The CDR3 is CAISESMLPGASETQYF. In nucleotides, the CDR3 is TGTGCCATCAGTGAGTCTATGTTGCCAGGGGCATCGGAGACCCAGTACTTC.

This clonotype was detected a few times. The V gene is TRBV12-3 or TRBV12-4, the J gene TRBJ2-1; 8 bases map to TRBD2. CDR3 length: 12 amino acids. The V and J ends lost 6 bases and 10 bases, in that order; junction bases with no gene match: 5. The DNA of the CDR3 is TGTGCCAGCAGGGGGACTAGTCACGAGCAGTTCTTC. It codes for CASRGTSHEQFF.

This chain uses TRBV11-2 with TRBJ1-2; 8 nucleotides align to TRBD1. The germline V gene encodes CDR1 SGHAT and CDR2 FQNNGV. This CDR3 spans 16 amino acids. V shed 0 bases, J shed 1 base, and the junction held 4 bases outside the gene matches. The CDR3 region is CASSLDPTGGNYGYTF. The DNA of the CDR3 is TGTGCCAGCAGCTTAGATCCCACAGGGGGTAACTATGGCTACACCTTC.

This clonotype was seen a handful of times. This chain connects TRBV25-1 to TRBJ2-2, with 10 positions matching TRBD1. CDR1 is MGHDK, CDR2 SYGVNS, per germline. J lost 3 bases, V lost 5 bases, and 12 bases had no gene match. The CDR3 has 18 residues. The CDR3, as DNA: TGTGCCAGCAGTTGGGACAGGGGTGGGGGGAAGCACACCGGGGAGCTGTTTTTT. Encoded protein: CASSWDRGGGKHTGELFF. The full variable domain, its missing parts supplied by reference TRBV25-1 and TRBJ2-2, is EADIYQTPRYLVIGTGKKITLECSQTMGHDKMYWYQQDPGMELHLIHYSYGVNSTEKGDLSSESTVSRIRTEHFPLTLESARPSHTSQYLCASSWDRGGGKHTGELFFGEGSRLTVL.

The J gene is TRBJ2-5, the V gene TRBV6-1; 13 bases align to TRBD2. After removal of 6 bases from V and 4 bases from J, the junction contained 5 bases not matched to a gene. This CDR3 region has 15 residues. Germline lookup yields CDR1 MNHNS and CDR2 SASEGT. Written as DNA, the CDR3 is TGTGCCAGCAGCCCAGGACTAGCGGGAGCAGAGACCCAGTACTTC. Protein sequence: CASSPGLAGAETQYF.

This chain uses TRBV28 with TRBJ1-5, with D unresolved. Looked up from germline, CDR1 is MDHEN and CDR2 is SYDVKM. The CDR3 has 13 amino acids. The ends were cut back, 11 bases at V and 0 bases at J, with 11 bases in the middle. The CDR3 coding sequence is TGTGCCGGTAGCCCAGATAGCAATCAGCCCCAGCATTTT. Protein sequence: CAGSPDSNQPQHF.

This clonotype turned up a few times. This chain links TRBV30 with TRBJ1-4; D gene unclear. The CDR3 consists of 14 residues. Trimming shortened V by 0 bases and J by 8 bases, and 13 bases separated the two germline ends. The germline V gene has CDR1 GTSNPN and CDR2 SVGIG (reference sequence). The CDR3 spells CAWSVDPSEEKLFF. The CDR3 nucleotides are TGTGCCTGGAGTGTAGACCCCTCGGAAGAAAAACTGTTTTTT.

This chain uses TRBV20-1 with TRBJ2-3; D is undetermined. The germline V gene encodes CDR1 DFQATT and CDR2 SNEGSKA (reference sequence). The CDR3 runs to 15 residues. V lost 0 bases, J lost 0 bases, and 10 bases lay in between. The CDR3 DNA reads TGCAGTGCTAGAGATCTGGCCGTTAGCACAGATACGCAGTATTTT. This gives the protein CSARDLAVSTDTQYF.

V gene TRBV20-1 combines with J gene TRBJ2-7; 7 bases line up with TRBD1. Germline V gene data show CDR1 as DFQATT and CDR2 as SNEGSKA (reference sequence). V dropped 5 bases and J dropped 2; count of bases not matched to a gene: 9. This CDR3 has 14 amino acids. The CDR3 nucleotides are TGCAGTGCTTCCCCACCACAGGGGACCTACGAGCAGTACTTC. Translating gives CSASPPQGTYEQYF.

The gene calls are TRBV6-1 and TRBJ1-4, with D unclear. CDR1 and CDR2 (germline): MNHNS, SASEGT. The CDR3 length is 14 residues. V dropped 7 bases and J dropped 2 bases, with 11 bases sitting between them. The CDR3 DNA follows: TGTGCCAGCAAGACGCCGGGGACTAATGAAAAACTGTTTTTT. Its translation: CASKTPGTNEKLFF.

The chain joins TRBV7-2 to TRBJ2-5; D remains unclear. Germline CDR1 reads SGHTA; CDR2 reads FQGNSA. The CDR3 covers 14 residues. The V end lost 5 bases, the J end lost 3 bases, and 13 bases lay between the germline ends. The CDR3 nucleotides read TGTGCCAGCAGCGGGCAAGTGGCGGAAGAGACCCAGTACTTC. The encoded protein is CASSGQVAEETQYF.

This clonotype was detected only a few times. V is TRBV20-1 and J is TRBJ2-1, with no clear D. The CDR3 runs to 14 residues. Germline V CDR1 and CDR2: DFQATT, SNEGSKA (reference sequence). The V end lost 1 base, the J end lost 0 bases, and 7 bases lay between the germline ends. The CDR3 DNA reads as TGCAGTGCTAGAGGTAGCAGCTCCTACAATGAGCAGTTCTTC. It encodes CSARGSSSYNEQFF.

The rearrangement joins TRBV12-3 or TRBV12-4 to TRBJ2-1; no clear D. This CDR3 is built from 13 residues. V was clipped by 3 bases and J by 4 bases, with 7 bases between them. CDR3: CASSFTGYNEQFF. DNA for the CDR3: TGTGCCAGCAGTTTTACCGGGTACAATGAGCAGTTCTTC.

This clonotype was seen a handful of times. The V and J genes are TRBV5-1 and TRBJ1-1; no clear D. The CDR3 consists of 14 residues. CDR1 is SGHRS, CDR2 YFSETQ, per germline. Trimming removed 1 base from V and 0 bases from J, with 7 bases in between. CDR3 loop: CASSLIGVNTEAFF. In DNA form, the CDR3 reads TGCGCCAGCAGCTTGATTGGGGTGAACACTGAAGCTTTCTTT.

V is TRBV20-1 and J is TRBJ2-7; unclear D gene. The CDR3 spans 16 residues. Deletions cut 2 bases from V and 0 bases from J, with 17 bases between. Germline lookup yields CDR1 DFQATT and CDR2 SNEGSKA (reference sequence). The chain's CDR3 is CSARPPFWASSYEQYF. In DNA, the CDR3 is TGCAGTGCTAGACCGCCGTTCTGGGCAAGCTCCTACGAGCAGTACTTC.

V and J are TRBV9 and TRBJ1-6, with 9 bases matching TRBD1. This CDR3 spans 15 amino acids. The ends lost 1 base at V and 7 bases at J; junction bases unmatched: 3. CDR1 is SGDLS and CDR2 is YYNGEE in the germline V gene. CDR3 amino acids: CASSVRGQGNSPLHF. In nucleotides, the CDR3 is TGTGCCAGCAGCGTACGGGGACAGGGAAATTCACCCCTCCACTTT.

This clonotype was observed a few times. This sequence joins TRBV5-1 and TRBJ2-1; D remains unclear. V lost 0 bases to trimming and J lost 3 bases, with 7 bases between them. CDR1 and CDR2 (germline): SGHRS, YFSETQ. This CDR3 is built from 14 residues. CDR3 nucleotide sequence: TGCGCCAGCAGCTTGGCTGACTTCTACAATGAGCAGTTCTTC. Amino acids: CASSLADFYNEQFF.

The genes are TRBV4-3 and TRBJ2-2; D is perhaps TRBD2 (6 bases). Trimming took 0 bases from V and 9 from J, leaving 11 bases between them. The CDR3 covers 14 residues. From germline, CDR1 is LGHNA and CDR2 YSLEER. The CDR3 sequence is CASSQEAGRRELFF. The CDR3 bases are TGCGCCAGCAGCCAAGAGGCGGGGCGGAGGGAGCTGTTTTTT.

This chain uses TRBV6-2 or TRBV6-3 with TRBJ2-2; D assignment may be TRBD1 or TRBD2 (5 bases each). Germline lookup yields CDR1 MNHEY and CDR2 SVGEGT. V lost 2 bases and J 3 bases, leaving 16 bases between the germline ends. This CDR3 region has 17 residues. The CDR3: CASSYRQAGTYTGELFF. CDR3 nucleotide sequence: TGTGCCAGCAGTTACCGTCAAGCCGGGACCTACACCGGGGAGCTGTTTTTT.

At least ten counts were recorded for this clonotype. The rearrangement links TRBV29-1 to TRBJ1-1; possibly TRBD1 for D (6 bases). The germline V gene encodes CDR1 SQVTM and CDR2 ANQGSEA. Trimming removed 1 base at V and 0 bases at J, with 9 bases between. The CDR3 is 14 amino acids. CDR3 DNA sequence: TGCAGCGTTGAAGTGGGGACACTGAACACTGAAGCTTTCTTT. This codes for CSVEVGTLNTEAFF.

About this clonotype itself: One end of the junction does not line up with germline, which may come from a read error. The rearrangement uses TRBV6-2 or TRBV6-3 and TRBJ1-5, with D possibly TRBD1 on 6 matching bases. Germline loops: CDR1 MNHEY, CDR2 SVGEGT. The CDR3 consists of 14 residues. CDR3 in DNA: TGTGCCAGCAGTTGGGGTGGGGGCTGGCAGCACCAGCATTTT. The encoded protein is CASSWGGGWQHQHF.

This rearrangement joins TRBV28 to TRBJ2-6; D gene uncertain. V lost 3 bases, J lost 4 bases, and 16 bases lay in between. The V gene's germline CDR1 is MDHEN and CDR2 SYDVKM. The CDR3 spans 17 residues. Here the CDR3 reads CASSFPRRSRGANVLTF. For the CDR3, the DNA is TGTGCCAGCAGTTTTCCGCGCCGTTCGAGGGGGGCCAACGTCCTGACTTTC.

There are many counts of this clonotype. CDR3 bases: TGTGCCAGCAGTTTAGGGGTGGGGGCCTCCGGGGAGCTGTTTTTT. Translated, it gives CASSLGVGASGELFF. The gene calls are TRBV12-3 or TRBV12-4 and TRBJ2-2, with a weak D call TRBD1 (6 bases). V dropped 1 base and J dropped 6 bases, with 12 bases sitting between them. The CDR3 contains 15 residues.

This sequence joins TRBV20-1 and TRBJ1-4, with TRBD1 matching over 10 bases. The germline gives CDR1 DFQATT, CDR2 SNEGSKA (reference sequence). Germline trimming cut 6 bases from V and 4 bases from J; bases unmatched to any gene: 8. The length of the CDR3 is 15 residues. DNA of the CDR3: TGCAGTGCCGGACAGGGGGTGGCCGGTAATGAAAAACTGTTTTTT. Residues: CSAGQGVAGNEKLFF.

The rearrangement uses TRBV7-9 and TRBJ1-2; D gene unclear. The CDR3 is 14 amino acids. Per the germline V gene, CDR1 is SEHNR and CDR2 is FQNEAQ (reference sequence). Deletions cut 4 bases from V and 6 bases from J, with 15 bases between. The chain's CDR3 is CASSWAWGLDGYTF. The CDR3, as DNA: TGTGCCAGCAGCTGGGCTTGGGGTTTAGATGGCTACACCTTC.

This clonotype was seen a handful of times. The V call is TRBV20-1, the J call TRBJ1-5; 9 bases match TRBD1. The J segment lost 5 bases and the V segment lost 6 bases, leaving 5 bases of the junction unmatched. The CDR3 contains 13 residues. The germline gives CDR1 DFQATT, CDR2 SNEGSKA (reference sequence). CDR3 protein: CSAAGTGYQPQHF. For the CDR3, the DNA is TGCAGTGCGGCCGGGACAGGGTATCAGCCCCAGCATTTT.

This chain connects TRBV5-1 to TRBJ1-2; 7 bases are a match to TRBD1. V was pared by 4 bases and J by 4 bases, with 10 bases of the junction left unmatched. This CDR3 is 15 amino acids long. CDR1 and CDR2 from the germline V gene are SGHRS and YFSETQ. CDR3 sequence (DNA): TGCGCCAGCAGCCCTGTCCAGGGACAGCTCTATGGCTACACCTTC. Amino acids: CASSPVQGQLYGYTF. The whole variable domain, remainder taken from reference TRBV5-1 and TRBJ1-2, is KAGVTQTPRYLIKTRGQQVTLSCSPISGHRSVSWYQQTPGQGLQFLFEYFSETQRNKGNFPGRFSGRQFSNSRSEMNVSTLELGDSALYLCASSPVQGQLYGYTFGSGTRLTVV.

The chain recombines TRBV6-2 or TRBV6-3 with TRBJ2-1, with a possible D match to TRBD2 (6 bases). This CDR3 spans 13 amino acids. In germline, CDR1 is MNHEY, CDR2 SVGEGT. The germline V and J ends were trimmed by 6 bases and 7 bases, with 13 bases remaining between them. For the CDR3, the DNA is TGTGCCAGCAGATGGACTAATCAAAATGAGCAGTTCTTC. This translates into CASRWTNQNEQFF.

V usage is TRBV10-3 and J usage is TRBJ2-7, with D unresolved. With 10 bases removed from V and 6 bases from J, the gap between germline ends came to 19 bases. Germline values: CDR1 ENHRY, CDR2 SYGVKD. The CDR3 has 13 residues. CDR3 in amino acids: CATRSLNPPEQYF. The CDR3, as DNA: TGTGCCACCCGTTCCCTAAATCCTCCCGAGCAGTACTTC.

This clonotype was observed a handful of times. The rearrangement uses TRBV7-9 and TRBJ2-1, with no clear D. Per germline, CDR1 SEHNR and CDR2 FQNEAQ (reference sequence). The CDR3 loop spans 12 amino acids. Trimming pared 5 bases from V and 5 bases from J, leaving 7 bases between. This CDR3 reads CASSPVHNEQFF. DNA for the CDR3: TGTGCCAGCAGCCCCGTCCACAATGAGCAGTTCTTC.